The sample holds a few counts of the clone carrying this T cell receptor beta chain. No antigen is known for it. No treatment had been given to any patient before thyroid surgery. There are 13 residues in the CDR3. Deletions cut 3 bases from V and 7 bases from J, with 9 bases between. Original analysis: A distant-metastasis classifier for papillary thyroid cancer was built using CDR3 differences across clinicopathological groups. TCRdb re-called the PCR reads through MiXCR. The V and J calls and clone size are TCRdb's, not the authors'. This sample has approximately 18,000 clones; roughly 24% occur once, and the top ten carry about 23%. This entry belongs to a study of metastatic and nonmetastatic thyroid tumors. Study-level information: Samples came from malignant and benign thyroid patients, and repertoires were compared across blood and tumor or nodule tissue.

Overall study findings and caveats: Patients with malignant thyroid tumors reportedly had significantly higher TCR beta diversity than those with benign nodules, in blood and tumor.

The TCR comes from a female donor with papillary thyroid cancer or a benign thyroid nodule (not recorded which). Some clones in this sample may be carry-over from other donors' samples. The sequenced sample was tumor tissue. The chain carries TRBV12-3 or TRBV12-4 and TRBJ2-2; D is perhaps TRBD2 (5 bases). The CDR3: CASSFKGSGELFF. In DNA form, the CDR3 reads TGTGCCAGCAGTTTTAAAGGGAGCGGGGAGCTGTTTTTT.